This is a list of T cell receptor beta chains from one sample in a study of blood T cells in healthy people across ages. MiXCR was run by TCRdb on the 5' RACE reads, yielding one entry per CDR3 protein. The repertoire has around 710,000 distinct CDR3 sequences, roughly 43% of them found once; the top ten carry 20% to 25%. The sample was blood. The receptors come from a woman aged 60-75 years in good health. Each CDR3 is given without its conserved first and last residue. Fields, in order: CDR3 length, V gene, J gene, clone size, CDR3 protein. Not every row has a clone size; where given, it reads once, few, many or a size class.

>12|TRBV6-5|TRBJ2-7|.
ASSPGGGRYEQY
>13|TRBV20-1|TRBJ2-7|.
SPQPRDRTSYEQY
>13|TRBV14|TRBJ2-2|.
ASSQGGENTGELF
>14|TRBV20-1|TRBJ2-3|.
SARPGVAGATDTQY
>15|TRBV20-1|TRBJ2-3|.
SARALEAGGSTDTQY
>10|TRBV21-1|TRBJ2-7|.
ASSRVGYEQY
>12|TRBV4-3|TRBJ1-2|.
ASSHEDGIYGYT
>12|TRBV6-2/TRBV6-3|TRBJ2-5|.
ASSQRPLEETQY
>14|TRBV5-1|TRBJ2-3|few
ASSLMVGPTTDTQY
>12|TRBV5-1|TRBJ2-1|.
ASSLGQVDNEQF
>11|TRBV20-1|TRBJ1-1|few
SARGTANTEAF
>14|TRBV4-1|TRBJ2-2|.
ASSQLVPWGTGELF
>12|TRBV7-3|TRBJ2-1|.
ASSFGGLIDEQF
>14|TRBV3-1|TRBJ1-4|.
ASSQFRASANEKLF
>17|TRBV6-2/TRBV6-3|TRBJ2-3|.
ASSYQTSGRGFVTDTQY
>16|TRBV5-1|TRBJ2-2|.
ASSPVVLAPFNTGELF
>13|TRBV7-6|TRBJ2-5|.
ASSFVPAFQETQY
>9|TRBV10-2|TRBJ1-2|few
ATSQGAGYT
>13|TRBV5-1|TRBJ2-3|.
ASSLNTGSTDTQY
>12|TRBV3-1|TRBJ2-7|few
ASSQDWEGYEQY
>10|TRBV9|TRBJ2-7|.
ASSVLSGEQY
>12|TRBV3-1|TRBJ1-4|few
ASSQVGTNEKLF
>12|TRBV29-1|.|many
SVGLLTGYNEQY
>13|TRBV2|TRBJ1-2|once
ASSDGSDDSYGYT
>13|TRBV20-1|TRBJ2-4|.
SAIPRDREKNIQY
>13|TRBV19|TRBJ1-1|once
ASSIQGLRNTEAF